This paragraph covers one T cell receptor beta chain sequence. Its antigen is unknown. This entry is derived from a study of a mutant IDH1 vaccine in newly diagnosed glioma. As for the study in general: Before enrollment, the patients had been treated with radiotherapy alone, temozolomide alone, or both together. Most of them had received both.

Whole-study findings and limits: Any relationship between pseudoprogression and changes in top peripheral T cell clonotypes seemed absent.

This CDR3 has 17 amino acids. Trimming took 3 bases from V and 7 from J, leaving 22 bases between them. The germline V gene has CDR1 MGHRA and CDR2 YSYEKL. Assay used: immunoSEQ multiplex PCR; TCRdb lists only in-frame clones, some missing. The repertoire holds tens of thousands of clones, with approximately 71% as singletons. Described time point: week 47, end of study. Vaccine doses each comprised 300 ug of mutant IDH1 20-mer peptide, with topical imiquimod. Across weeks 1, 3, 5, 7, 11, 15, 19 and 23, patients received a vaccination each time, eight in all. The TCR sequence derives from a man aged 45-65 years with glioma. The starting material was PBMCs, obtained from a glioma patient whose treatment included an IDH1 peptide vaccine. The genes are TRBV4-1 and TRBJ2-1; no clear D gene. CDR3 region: CASSHGDIGGPRNEQFF. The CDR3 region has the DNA TGCGCCAGCAGCCACGGCGATATAGGTGGACCTCGGAATGAGCAGTTCTTC.